This TCR beta chain was recovered during a study of blood T cell repertoires in COVID-19. The CDR3 loop spans 15 amino acids. Germline CDR1 SGHTA, CDR2 FQGNSA. The V end was cut by 5 bases, the J end by 5 bases, with 16 bases between. TCRdb keeps only in-frame clones here, not all; method: immunoSEQ multiplex PCR. The profile shows around 95,000 clones, about 83% of them singletons. The receptor comes from a human donor in a cohort sampled during active COVID-19. Sequenced input: peripheral blood. The rearrangement joins TRBV7-2 to TRBJ1-5; unclear D gene. Here the CDR3 DNA reads TGTGCCAGCAGCCCCACGGGCGGGGTCTATCAGCCCCAGCATTTT. Amino acids: CASSPTGGVYQPQHF.